This TCR beta chain was sequenced during a study of shared clonotypes between healthy human individuals. Whole-study results and caveats: Clonotypes that were shared across a handful of donors made up roughly 5.2% of naive CD4 clonotypes.

CDR1 is MNHNS, CDR2 SASEGT, per germline. Germline trimming cut 8 bases from V and 6 bases from J; bases unmatched to any gene: 5. This CDR3 spans 13 amino acids. Assay: immunoSEQ multiplex PCR; the TCRdb copy retains only in-frame clones and omits some. The sample comprises about 1 million clones, under 80% of which are singletons, and over 1.3% rests with the top ten. A remark on this clone: The antigen is unknown.

The chain couples TRBV6-1 to TRBJ1-4, with 8 bases aligning to TRBD1. The specimen was memory CD4+ T cells sorted from blood. Subset specified: CD45RA-negative fraction. This clonotype originated in a young man in good health. The CDR3 sequence: CASGDRGYEKLFF. CDR3 in DNA: TGTGCCAGCGGCGACAGGGGATATGAAAAACTGTTTTTT.